This passage covers 25 T cell receptor beta chains from one sample sequenced in a study of cytomegalovirus exposure and HLA in healthy donors. Primers for the PCR totalled 60 Vbeta and 13 Jbeta. Assay: immunoSEQ multiplex PCR; the TCRdb copy retains only in-frame clones and omits some. The table has around 110,000 clones, approximately 85% seen once. Sequencing input: PBMCs. These receptors came from a man in his fifties in good health and CMV-seronegative.

J is TRBJ2-7 and V is TRBV29-1; no clear D. The CDR3 totals 11 residues. Germline lookup yields CDR1 SQVTM and CDR2 ANQGSEA. Trimming left V 3 bases short and J 9 bases short, with 12 bases between. The CDR3 loop reads CSVDDLGVQYV. For the CDR3, the DNA is TGCAGCGTTGACGACTTAGGTGTGCAGTACGTC.

The chain carries TRBV4-2 and TRBJ2-5, with D unresolved. Germline V CDR1 and CDR2: LGHNA, YNFKEQ. V was clipped by 4 bases and J by 4 bases, with 13 bases between them. The length of the CDR3 is 14 residues. In DNA, the CDR3 is TGTGCCAGCAGCCCTTCCCAACTGAGAGAGACCCAGTACTTC. Its protein is CASSPSQLRETQYF.

This clone was picked up one time. This chain joins TRBV11-2 and TRBJ1-1; 7 nucleotides agree with TRBD1. The germline gives CDR1 SGHAT, CDR2 FQNNGV. The CDR3 consists of 15 residues. Germline trimming cut 4 bases from V and 1 base from J; bases unmatched to any gene: 6. CDR3 sequence (DNA): TGTGCCAGCAGCTCACCGAGGACAGGGAACACTGAAGCTTTCTTT. Amino acids: CASSSPRTGNTEAFF.

The chain links TRBV6-6 to TRBJ1-6; D is perhaps TRBD1 (6 bases). There are 14 residues in the CDR3. CDR1 is MNHNY and CDR2 is SVGAGI in the germline V gene (reference sequence). Trimming removed 6 bases from V and 7 bases from J, with 13 bases in between. DNA of the CDR3: TGTGCCAGCAGCTCTACAGGGTTGAATTCACCCCTCCACTTT. Encoded protein: CASSSTGLNSPLHF.

This chain uses TRBV18 with TRBJ2-1; 7 nucleotides match TRBD2. V gave up 3 bases and J gave up 3 bases; unmatched junction bases: 11. Germline-derived CDR1 and CDR2 are KGHSH and LQKENI. The CDR3 extends over 17 amino acids. CDR3 nucleotide sequence: TGTGCCAGCTCACCCGCGGGGGAACCACCACACTACAATGAGCAGTTCTTC. Its translation: CASSPAGEPPHYNEQFF.

The chain couples TRBV18 to TRBJ2-5, with TRBD2 matching over 7 bases. J gave up 4 bases and V 6 bases, and 14 bases lay outside the gene matches. Germline V lookup: CDR1 KGHSH, CDR2 LQKENI. The CDR3 is 16 residues long. This CDR3 reads CASSSQARGYRETQYF. CDR3 sequence (DNA): TGTGCCAGCTCTTCCCAGGCGCGGGGGTACCGAGAGACCCAGTACTTC.

The rearrangement uses TRBV11-2 and TRBJ2-4; TRBD2 agrees at 8 bases. The V gene end was trimmed by 8 bases and the J gene end by 7 bases; junction bases not matched to a gene: 16. CDR1 is SGHAT, CDR2 FQNNGV, per germline. The CDR3 length is 16 residues. The CDR3 sequence: CASSSSGGSSWNIQYF. CDR3 DNA sequence: TGTGCCAGCTCTTCATCGGGGGGGTCCTCTTGGAACATTCAGTACTTC.

V usage is TRBV5-4 and J usage is TRBJ2-7; D might be TRBD1 (5 bases). Germline lookup yields CDR1 SGHNT and CDR2 YYREEE (reference sequence). The V end was cut by 2 bases, the J end by 2 bases, with 11 bases between. The CDR3 runs to 14 residues. In DNA, the CDR3 is TGTGCCAGCAGCTTTAACAGGAGCCCCTACGAGCAGTACGTC. As protein: CASSFNRSPYEQYV.

The chain joins TRBV5-1 to TRBJ1-1; D gene ambiguous. V lost 2 bases and J 1 base, leaving 9 bases between the germline ends. CDR1 SGHRS and CDR2 YFSETQ come from the germline V gene. This CDR3 has 14 amino acids. CDR3 loop: CASSFRVGNTEAFF. Here the CDR3 DNA reads TGCGCCAGCAGCTTCCGGGTCGGGAACACTGAAGCTTTCTTT.

The chain employs TRBV5-1 and TRBJ2-3; D unresolved. Germline V gene lookup returns CDR1 SGHRS and CDR2 YFSETQ. The ends were cut back, 1 base at V and 5 bases at J, with 11 bases in the middle. This CDR3 has 14 amino acids. The CDR3 DNA is TGCGCCAGCAGCTTGCTATCCAGAGGAGATACGCAGTATTTT. It codes for CASSLLSRGDTQYF.

V gene TRBV2 combines with J gene TRBJ2-3; D unresolved. CDR3 length: 16 amino acids. Germline CDR1 and CDR2: SNHLY and FYNNEI. V lost 6 bases, J lost 2 bases, and 18 bases lay in between. CDR3 DNA: TGTGCCAGCAGGGCCCGATGGGCGAAGTACACAGATACGCAGTATTTT. Translated: CASRARWAKYTDTQYF. The complete variable domain, with remaining parts taken from reference TRBV2 and TRBJ2-3, reads EPEVTQTPSHQVTQMGQEVILRCVPISNHLYFYWYRQILGQKVEFLVSFYNNEISEKSEIFDDQFSVERPDGSNFTLKIRSTKLEDSAMYFCASRARWAKYTDTQYFGPGTRLTVL.

This clone appeared once. CDR3 DNA sequence: TGTGCCAGCAGTCAGATCACAGATACGCAGTATTTT. It translates to CASSQITDTQYF. The chain is built from TRBV6-6 and TRBJ2-3; D is ambiguous. V dropped 5 bases and J dropped 2 bases, with 5 bases sitting between them. Germline-derived CDR1 and CDR2 are MNHNY and SVGAGI (reference sequence). This CDR3 has 12 amino acids.

The chain uses TRBV7-8 and TRBJ1-4, with TRBD1 matching over 9 bases. CDR1 is SGHVS, CDR2 FQNEAQ, per germline. This CDR3 region has 17 residues. V was clipped by 3 bases and J by 0 bases; unmatched bases: 5. The CDR3, as DNA: TGTGCCAGCAGCTTCGGGACAGGGTGGGCAACTAATGAAAAACTGTTTTTT. Protein: CASSFGTGWATNEKLFF.

The genes are TRBV7-2 and TRBJ1-1, with unresolved D. The V end lost 5 bases, the J end lost 5 bases, and 12 bases lay between the germline ends. Germline CDR1 reads SGHTA; CDR2 reads FQGNSA. This CDR3 comprises 13 residues. The CDR3 nucleotides are TGTGCCAGCAGCCTAACGCTGAGGACTGAAGCTTTCTTT. Translation gives CASSLTLRTEAFF.

This clone was picked up a small number of times. V is TRBV28 and J is TRBJ1-1; D ambiguous. Trimming removed 8 bases from V and 2 bases from J, with 6 bases in between. The CDR3 is made up of 11 amino acids. Looked up from germline, CDR1 is MDHEN and CDR2 is SYDVKM. The CDR3 nucleotides read TGTGCCAGCCTAGGTAACACTGAAGCTTTCTTT. It encodes CASLGNTEAFF.

The rearrangement links TRBV9 to TRBJ2-7, with D maybe TRBD2 (6 bases). Germline values: CDR1 SGDLS, CDR2 YYNGEE. The CDR3 consists of 15 residues. Deletions cut 4 bases from V and 0 bases from J, with 14 bases between. This chain's CDR3 is CASSYGPEGSYEQYF. Here the CDR3 DNA reads TGTGCCAGCAGCTACGGACCGGAGGGCTCCTACGAGCAGTACTTC.

This clone showed up just once. The chain couples TRBV11-2 to TRBJ1-1; 7 bases map to TRBD1. Germline assignment: CDR1 SGHAT and CDR2 FQNNGV. This CDR3 has 15 amino acids. J lost 0 bases, V lost 5 bases, and 6 bases had no gene match. The CDR3 is CASSAQTGLNTEAFF. In DNA form, the CDR3 reads TGTGCCAGCAGCGCCCAGACAGGGCTGAACACTGAAGCTTTCTTT.

The chain is built from TRBV18 and TRBJ2-7, with unresolved D. CDR1 KGHSH and CDR2 LQKENI come from the germline V gene. The CDR3 consists of 12 residues. V was trimmed by 2 bases and J by 5 bases, leaving 7 bases between them. The CDR3 region is CASSPVGDEQYF. CDR3 in DNA: TGTGCCAGCTCACCAGTCGGAGACGAGCAGTACTTC.

V and J are TRBV5-6 and TRBJ1-2, with TRBD1 matching 7 bases. The CDR3 extends over 13 amino acids. Per germline, CDR1 SGHDT and CDR2 YYEEEE. Trimming removed 10 bases from V and 5 bases from J; junction bases left unmatched: 11. The CDR3 sequence is CAGYGQAFYGYTF. DNA for the CDR3: TGTGCCGGCTACGGACAGGCCTTTTATGGCTACACCTTC.

This chain links TRBV18 with TRBJ1-4; D is undetermined. The CDR3 covers 15 residues. Germline V lookup: CDR1 KGHSH, CDR2 LQKENI. Trimming stripped 3 bases from V and 6 bases from J, with 14 bases between. CDR3 in DNA: TGTGCCAGCTCACCTCTAAGGACGGGAGATGAAAAACTGTTTTTT. This codes for CASSPLRTGDEKLFF.

The V call is TRBV14, the J call TRBJ1-4, with D possibly TRBD1 on 5 matching bases. Between the trimmed V and J ends, which lost 6 bases and 3 bases, there was a span of 14 bases. Germline CDR1 is SGHDN and CDR2 is FVKESK. This CDR3 is 15 amino acids long. The CDR3 coding sequence is TGTGCCAGCAGTCGTAGCACGGGGGCTAATGAAAAACTGTTTTTT. Protein product: CASSRSTGANEKLFF.

This rearrangement joins TRBV10-3 to TRBJ2-2; the match to TRBD1 covers 7 bases. Germline trimming cut 4 bases from V and 1 base from J; bases unmatched to any gene: 3. There are 15 residues in the CDR3. CDR1 and CDR2 (germline): ENHRY, SYGVKD. The CDR3 loop is CAISGDRENTGELFF. The CDR3 DNA reads TGTGCCATCAGTGGGGACAGAGAGAACACCGGGGAGCTGTTTTTT.

A few counts support this clone. The rearrangement uses TRBV9 and TRBJ2-1, with D possibly TRBD1 on 5 matching bases. CDR1 is SGDLS and CDR2 is YYNGEE in the germline V gene. The V end was cut by 5 bases, the J end by 0 bases, with 12 bases between. The CDR3 loop spans 15 amino acids. CDR3 coding DNA: TGTGCCAGCAGTCTGACAGAGAGCTCCTACAATGAGCAGTTCTTC. Protein sequence: CASSLTESSYNEQFF.

This clone is a singleton in its sample. V and J are TRBV21-1 and TRBJ2-7; TRBD2 is taken as the D call from the table, unchecked against the DNA. TRBV21-1 is tagged as a pseudogene. There are 14 residues in the CDR3. DNA for the CDR3: TGTGCCAGCAGCTCACAGACTAGCGGGGGAGAGCAGTACTTC. Translation: CASSSQTSGGEQYF.

The chain combines TRBV5-4 with TRBJ2-5; the match to TRBD2 covers 13 bases. The germline V gene has CDR1 SGHNT and CDR2 YYREEE (reference sequence). V gave up 0 bases and J gave up 5 bases; unmatched junction bases: 4. The CDR3 has 16 residues. The CDR3 here is CASSLVTSGGWETQYF. CDR3 nucleotides: TGTGCCAGCAGCTTGGTGACTAGCGGGGGGTGGGAGACCCAGTACTTC.